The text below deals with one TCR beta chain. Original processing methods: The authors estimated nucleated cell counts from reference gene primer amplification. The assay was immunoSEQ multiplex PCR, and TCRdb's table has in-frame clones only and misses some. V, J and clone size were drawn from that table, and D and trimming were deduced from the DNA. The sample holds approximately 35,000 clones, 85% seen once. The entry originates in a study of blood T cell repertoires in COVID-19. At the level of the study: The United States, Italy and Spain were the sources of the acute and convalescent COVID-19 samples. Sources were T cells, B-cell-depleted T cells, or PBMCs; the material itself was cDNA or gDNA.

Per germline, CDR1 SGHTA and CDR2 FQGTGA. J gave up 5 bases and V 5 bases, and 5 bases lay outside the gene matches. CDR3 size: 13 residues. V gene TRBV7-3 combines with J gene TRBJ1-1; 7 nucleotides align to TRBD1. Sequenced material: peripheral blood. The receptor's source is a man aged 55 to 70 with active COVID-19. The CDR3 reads CASSLTGRTEAFF. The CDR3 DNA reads TGTGCCAGCAGCCTGACAGGGAGGACTGAAGCTTTCTTT. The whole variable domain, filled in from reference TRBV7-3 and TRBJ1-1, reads GAGVSQTPSNKVTEKGKYVELRCDPISGHTALYWYRQSLGQGPEFLIYFQGTGAADDSGLPNDRFFAVRPEGSVSTLKIQRTERGDSAVYLCASSLTGRTEAFFGQGTRLTVV.